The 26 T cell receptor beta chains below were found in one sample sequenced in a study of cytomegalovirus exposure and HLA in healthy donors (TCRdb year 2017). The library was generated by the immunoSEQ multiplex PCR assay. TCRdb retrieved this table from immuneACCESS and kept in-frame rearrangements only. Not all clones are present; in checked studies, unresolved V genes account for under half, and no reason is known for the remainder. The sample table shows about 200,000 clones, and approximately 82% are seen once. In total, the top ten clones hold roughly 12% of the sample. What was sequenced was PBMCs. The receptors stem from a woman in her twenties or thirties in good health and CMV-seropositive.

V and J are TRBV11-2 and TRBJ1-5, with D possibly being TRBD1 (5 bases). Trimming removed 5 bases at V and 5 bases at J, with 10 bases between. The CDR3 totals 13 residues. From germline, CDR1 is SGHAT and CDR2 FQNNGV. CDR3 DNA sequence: TGTGCCAGCAGCCCCGGGACTTATCAGCCCCAGCATTTT. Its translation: CASSPGTYQPQHF.

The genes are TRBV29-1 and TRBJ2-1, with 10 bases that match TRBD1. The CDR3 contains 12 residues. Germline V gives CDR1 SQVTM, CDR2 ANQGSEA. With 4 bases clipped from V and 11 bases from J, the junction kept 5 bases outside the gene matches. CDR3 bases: TGCAGCGTTGCGCCGGGACAGGGGCAGCAGTTCTTC. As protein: CSVAPGQGQQFF.

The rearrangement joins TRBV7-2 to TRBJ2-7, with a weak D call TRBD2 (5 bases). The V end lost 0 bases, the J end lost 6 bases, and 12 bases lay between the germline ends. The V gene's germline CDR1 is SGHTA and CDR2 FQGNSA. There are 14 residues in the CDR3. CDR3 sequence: CASSLAGVPLEQYF. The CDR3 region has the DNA TGTGCCAGCAGCTTAGCGGGAGTACCGCTCGAGCAGTACTTC.

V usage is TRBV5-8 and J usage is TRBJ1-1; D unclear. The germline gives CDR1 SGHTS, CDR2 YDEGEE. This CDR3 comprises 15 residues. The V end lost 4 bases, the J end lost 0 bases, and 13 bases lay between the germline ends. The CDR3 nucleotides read TGTGCCAGCAGCCCCCGGGAGCGGGTGAACACTGAAGCTTTCTTT. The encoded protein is CASSPRERVNTEAFF. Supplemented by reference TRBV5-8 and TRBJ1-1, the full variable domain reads EAGVTQSPTHLIKTRGQQATLRCSPISGHTSVYWYQQALGLGLQFLLWYDEGEERNRGNFPPRFSGRQFPNYSSELNVNALELEDSALYLCASSPRERVNTEAFFGQGTRLTVV.

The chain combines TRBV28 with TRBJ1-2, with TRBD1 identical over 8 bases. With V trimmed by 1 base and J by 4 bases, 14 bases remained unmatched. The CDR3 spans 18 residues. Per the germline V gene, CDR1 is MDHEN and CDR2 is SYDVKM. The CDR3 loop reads CASSLSPYSGQGSYGYTF. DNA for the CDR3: TGTGCCAGCAGTTTATCCCCCTACTCCGGACAGGGATCCTATGGCTACACCTTC.

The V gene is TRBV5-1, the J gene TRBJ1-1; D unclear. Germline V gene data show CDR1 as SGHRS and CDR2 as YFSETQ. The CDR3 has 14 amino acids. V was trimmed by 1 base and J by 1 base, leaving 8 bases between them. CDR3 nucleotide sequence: TGCGCCAGCAGCTTGCGCACAGCGAACACTGAAGCTTTCTTT. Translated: CASSLRTANTEAFF.

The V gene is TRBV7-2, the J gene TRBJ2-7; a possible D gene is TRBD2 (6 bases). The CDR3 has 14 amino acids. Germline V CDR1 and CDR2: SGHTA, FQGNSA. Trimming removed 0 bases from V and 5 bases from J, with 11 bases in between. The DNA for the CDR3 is TGTGCCAGCAGCTTAGCGGGAGGTATCGACGAGCAGTACTTC. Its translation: CASSLAGGIDEQYF.

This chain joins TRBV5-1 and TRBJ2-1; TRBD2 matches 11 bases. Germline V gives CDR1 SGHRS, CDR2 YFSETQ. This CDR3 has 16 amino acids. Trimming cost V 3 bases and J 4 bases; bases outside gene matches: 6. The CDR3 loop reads CASSSTTSGGYNEQFF. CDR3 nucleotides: TGCGCCAGCAGCTCTACTACTAGCGGGGGTTACAATGAGCAGTTCTTC.

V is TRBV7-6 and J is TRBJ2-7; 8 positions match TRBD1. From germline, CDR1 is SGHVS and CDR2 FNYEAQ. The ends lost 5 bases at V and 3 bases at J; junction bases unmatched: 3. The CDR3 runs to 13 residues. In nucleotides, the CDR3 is TGTGCCAGCAGCCCCGGACAGGGCTACGAGCAGTACTTC. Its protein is CASSPGQGYEQYF.

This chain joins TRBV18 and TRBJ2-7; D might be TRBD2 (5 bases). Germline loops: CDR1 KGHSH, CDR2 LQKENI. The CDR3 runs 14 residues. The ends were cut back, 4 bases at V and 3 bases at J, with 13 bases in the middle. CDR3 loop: CASSLGGESYEQYF. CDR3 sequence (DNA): TGTGCCAGCTCACTTGGTGGGGAGAGCTACGAGCAGTACTTC. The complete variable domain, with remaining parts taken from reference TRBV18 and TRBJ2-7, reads NAGVMQNPRHLVRRRGQEARLRCSPMKGHSHVYWYRQLPEEGLKFMVYLQKENIIDESGMPKERFSAEFPKEGPSILRIQQVVRGDSAAYFCASSLGGESYEQYFGPGTRLTVT.

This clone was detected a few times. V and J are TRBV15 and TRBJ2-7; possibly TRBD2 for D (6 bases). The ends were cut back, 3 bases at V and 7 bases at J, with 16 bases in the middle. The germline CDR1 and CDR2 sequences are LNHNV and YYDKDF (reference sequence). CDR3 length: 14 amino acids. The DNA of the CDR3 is TGTGCCACCAGCAGCCGCGGGGCGTTGTGGGAGCAGTACTTC. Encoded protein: CATSSRGALWEQYF.

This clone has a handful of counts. CDR3 protein: CASSFAAGGLDEQYF. The CDR3, as DNA: TGTGCCAGCAGCTTCGCTGCGGGAGGGCTTGACGAGCAGTACTTC. The chain combines TRBV7-9 with TRBJ2-7; 9 nucleotides line up with TRBD2. Germline CDR1 reads SEHNR; CDR2 reads FQNEAQ (reference sequence). J was trimmed by 5 bases and V by 3 bases; bases with no gene match: 8. There are 15 residues in the CDR3. Using reference TRBV7-9 and TRBJ2-7 for the parts outside the CDR3, the full variable domain is DTGVSQNPRHKITKRGQNVTFRCDPISEHNRLYWYRQTLGQGPEFLTYFQNEAQLEKSRLLSDRFSAERPKGSFSTLEIQRTEQGDSAMYLCASSFAAGGLDEQYFGPGTRLTVT.

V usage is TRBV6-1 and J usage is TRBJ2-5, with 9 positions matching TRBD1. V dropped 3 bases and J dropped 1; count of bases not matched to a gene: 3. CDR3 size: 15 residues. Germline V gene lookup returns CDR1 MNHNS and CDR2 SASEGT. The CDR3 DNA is TGTGCCAGCAGTGAGACGACAGGGGGCCAAGAGACCCAGTACTTC. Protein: CASSETTGGQETQYF.

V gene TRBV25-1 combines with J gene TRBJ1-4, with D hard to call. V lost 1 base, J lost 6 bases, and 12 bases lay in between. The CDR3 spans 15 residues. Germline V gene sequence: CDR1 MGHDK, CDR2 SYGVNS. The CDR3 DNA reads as TGTGCCAGCAGTGAATTCGGGAGAAGGGATGAAAAACTGTTTTTT. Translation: CASSEFGRRDEKLFF.

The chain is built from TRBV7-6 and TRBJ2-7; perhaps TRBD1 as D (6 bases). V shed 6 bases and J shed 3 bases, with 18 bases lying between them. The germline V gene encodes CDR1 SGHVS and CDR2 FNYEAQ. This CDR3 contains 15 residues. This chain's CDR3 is CASRGWSGDHYEQYF. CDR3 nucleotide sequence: TGTGCCAGCAGAGGATGGTCAGGGGACCACTACGAGCAGTACTTC.

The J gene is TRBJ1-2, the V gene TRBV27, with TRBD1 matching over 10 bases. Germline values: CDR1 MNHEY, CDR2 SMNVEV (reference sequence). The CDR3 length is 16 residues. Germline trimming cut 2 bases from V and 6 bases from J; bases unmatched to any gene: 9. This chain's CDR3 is CASSLNMGQGSHGYTF. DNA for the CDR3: TGTGCCAGCAGTTTAAATATGGGACAGGGGTCTCATGGCTACACCTTC.

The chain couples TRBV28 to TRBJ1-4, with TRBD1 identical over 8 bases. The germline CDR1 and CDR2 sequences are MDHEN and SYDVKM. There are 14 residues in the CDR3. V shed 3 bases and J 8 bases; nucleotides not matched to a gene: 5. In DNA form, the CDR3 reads TGTGCCAGCAGTTTGACAGGGGAGGTGGAAAAACTGTTTTTT. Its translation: CASSLTGEVEKLFF.

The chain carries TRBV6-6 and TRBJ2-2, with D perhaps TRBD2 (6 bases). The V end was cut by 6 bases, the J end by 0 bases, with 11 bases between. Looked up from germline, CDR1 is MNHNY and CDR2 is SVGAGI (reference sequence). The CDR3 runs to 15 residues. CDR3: CASSRDSPNTGELFF. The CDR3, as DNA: TGTGCCAGCAGCCGGGACTCTCCGAACACCGGGGAGCTGTTTTTT.

The CDR3: CASIPTPTGATEAFF. The CDR3 coding sequence is TGTGCCAGTATCCCAACCCCGACAGGCGCCACTGAAGCTTTCTTT. The chain links TRBV19 to TRBJ1-1; TRBD1 is a possible D gene (6 bases). The germline V and J ends were trimmed by 7 bases and 4 bases, with 19 bases remaining between them. The CDR3 contains 15 residues. From germline, CDR1 is LNHDA and CDR2 SQIVND (reference sequence).

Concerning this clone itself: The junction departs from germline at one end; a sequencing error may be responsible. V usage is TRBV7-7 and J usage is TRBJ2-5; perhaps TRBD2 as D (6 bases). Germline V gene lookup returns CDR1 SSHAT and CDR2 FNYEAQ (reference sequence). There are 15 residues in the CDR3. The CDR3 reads CASSSNPRGQETQYF. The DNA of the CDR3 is TGTGCTAGCAGCTCGAACCCGCGGGGACAAGAGACCCAGTACTTC.

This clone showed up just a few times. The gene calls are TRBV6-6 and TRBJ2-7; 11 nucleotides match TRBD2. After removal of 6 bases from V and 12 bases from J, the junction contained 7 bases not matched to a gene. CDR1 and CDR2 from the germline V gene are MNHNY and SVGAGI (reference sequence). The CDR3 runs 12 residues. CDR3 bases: TGTGCCAGCAGGCCGCTAGCGGGAGGCCCGTACTTC. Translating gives CASRPLAGGPYF.

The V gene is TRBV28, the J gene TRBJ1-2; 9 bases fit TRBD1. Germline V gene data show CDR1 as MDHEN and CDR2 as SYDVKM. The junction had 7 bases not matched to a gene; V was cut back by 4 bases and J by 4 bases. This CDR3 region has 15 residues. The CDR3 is CASSSNRGRGYGYTF. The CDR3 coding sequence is TGTGCCAGCAGTTCCAACAGGGGGCGCGGCTATGGCTACACCTTC.

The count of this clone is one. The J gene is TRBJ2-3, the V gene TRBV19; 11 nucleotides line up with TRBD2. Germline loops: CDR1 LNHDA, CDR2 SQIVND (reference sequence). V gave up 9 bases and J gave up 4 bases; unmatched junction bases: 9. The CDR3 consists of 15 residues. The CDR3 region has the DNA TGTGCCAGCAGCGCCTCGACTAGCGGGGCAGATACGCAGTATTTT. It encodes CASSASTSGADTQYF. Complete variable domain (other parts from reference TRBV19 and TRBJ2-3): DGGITQSPKYLFRKEGQNVTLSCEQNLNHDAMYWYRQDPGQGLRLIYYSQIVNDFQKGDIAEGYSVSREKKESFPLTVTSAQKNPTAFYLCASSASTSGADTQYFGPGTRLTVL.

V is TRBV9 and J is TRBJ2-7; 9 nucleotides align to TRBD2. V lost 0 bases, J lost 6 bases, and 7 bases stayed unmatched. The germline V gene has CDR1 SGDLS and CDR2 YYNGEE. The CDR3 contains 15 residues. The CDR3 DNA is TGTGCCAGCAGCGTAGCAACTGGGACTAGCAGCGAGCAGTACTTC. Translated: CASSVATGTSSEQYF. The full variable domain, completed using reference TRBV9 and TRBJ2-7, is DSGVTQTPKHLITATGQRVTLRCSPRSGDLSVYWYQQSLDQGLQFLIQYYNGEERAKGNILERFSAQQFPDLHSELNLSSLELGDSALYFCASSVATGTSSEQYFGPGTRLTVT.

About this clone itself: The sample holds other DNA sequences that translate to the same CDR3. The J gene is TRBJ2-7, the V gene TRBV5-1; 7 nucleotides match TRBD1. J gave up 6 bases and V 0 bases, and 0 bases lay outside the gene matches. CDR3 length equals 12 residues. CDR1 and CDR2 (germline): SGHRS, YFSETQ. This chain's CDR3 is CASSLDRGEQYF. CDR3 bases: TGCGCCAGCAGCTTGGACAGGGGCGAGCAGTACTTC.

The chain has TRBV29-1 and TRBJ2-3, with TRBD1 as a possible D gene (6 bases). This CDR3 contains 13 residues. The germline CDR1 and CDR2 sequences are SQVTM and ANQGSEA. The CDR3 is CSGQGLYTDTQYF. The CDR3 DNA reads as TGCAGTGGGCAGGGGCTCTATACAGATACGCAGTATTTT.